This TCR beta chain was sequenced in a study of blood T cell repertoires in COVID-19. At the level of the study: COVID-19 samples collected from the United States, Italy and Spain covered acute and convalescent phases. T cells, B-cell-depleted T cells, or PBMCs supplied cDNA or gDNA.

Under the authors' procedure: Amplification of reference gene primers provided the estimated nucleated cell counts. The method was immunoSEQ multiplex PCR; TCRdb's version includes in-frame clones alone and lacks a portion of them. V and J calls and clone size are copied from that table; D and trimming were computed from the DNA. Of 150,000 to 200,000 clones detected, roughly 90% appear once; the ten largest clones hold about 4.8%. The length of the CDR3 is 15 residues. CDR1 and CDR2 (germline): SGHDN, FVKESK. Trimming cost V 0 bases and J 1 base, with 9 bases left between them. This TCR derives from a young man with COVID-19, enrolled during active disease. Sequenced input: peripheral blood. The rearrangement joins TRBV14 to TRBJ1-1; D ambiguous. The CDR3 region has the DNA TGTGCCAGCAGCCAAGATCAGCGGTCGAACACTGAAGCTTTCTTT. It is translated as CASSQDQRSNTEAFF.